The 6 T cell receptor beta chains reported below all come from one sample, sequenced in a study of early T cells in non-severe SARS-CoV-2 infection. Each CDR3 protein is one row after TCRdb ran MiXCR on the 5' RACE reads. This table has roughly 83,000 distinct CDR3 sequences, about 10% appearing once. This specimen consisted of whole blood, obtained at baseline. These receptors all come from an adult who was a healthcare worker with PCR-confirmed SARS-CoV-2 infection or an uninfected control (not recorded which).

The gene calls are TRBV18 and TRBJ1-4; D gene uncertain. V lost 4 bases, J lost 2 bases, and 11 bases lay in between. The germline V gene has CDR1 KGHSH and CDR2 LQKENI. The CDR3 loop spans 15 amino acids. The CDR3 sequence is CASSLAGSTNEKLFF. CDR3 nucleotide sequence: TGTGCCAGCTCACTGGCGGGAAGTACTAATGAAAAACTGTTTTTT.

This clonotype was detected many times. The gene calls are TRBV30 and TRBJ2-1; D gene ambiguous. The CDR3 length is 13 residues. Germline CDR1 is GTSNPN and CDR2 is SVGIG (reference sequence). Deletions cut 4 bases from V and 0 bases from J, with 7 bases between. The CDR3 DNA follows: TGTGCCTGGACATTCAGCTCCTACAATGAGCAGTTCTTC. Its protein product is CAWTFSSYNEQFF.

This clonotype occurred a few times. The chain carries TRBV29-1 and TRBJ2-5, with 7 bases lining up with TRBD1. The germline CDR1 and CDR2 sequences are SQVTM and ANQGSEA. J lost 2 bases, V lost 5 bases, and 5 bases had no gene match. This CDR3 has 13 residues. The CDR3 bases are TGCAGCGTTACCCAGACAGGGCAAGAGACCCAGTACTTC. It translates to CSVTQTGQETQYF.

V usage is TRBV11-3 and J usage is TRBJ2-1; D call uncertain. The CDR3 runs to 15 residues. Trimming took 0 bases from V and 0 from J, leaving 6 bases between them. The germline V gene encodes CDR1 SGHNT and CDR2 YENEEA. CDR3 in amino acids: CASSLEGSSYNEQFF. The CDR3 DNA sequence: TGTGCCAGCAGCTTAGAGGGCAGCTCCTACAATGAGCAGTTCTTC.

The chain combines TRBV4-1 with TRBJ2-1, with a possible D match to TRBD2 (5 bases). The CDR3 contains 12 residues. Trimming took off 3 bases at V and 9 bases at J, with 9 bases between the two ends. Germline assignment: CDR1 MGHRA and CDR2 YSYEKL. The CDR3 loop is CASSQGRGEQFF. The CDR3 DNA reads as TGCGCCAGCAGCCAGGGCCGGGGTGAGCAGTTCTTC.

This clonotype appeared a few times. The chain uses TRBV2 and TRBJ2-3; D call uncertain. This CDR3 comprises 16 residues. In germline, CDR1 is SNHLY, CDR2 FYNNEI. V lost 7 bases and J 4 bases, leaving 21 bases between the germline ends. The CDR3 nucleotides are TGTGCCAGCAACGCCCCGTCCTTGGAAGGCGCAGATACGCAGTATTTT. This gives the protein CASNAPSLEGADTQYF.